A single sample gave rise to the 9 T cell receptor beta chains below, sequenced in a study of vaccination effects on CD4 cells after COVID-19. In the ViraFEST assay, antigen-specific CD4+ clonotypes were identified by expansion after peptide-pool stimulation. Subsequent to less than eleven days of culture, CD4+ T cells were isolated. The person acquired a PCR-confirmed SARS-CoV-2 infection between March and December 2020. Their antigens remain unidentified. Produced via immunoSEQ multiplex PCR; TCRdb's table is partial and in-frame only. Of over 20,000 clones in the sample, 74% are singletons; the top ten hold about 40%. This material consisted of CD4+ T cells from PBMCs cultured with a peptide pool, taken before COVID-19 vaccination. Receptors originate from a human donor who had a prior SARS-CoV-2 infection.

In its sample, this clone was seen a few times. The chain joins TRBV7-9 to TRBJ1-6; D ambiguous. Trimming stripped 6 bases from V and 5 bases from J, with 20 bases between. Germline V gene sequence: CDR1 SEHNR, CDR2 FQNEAQ (reference sequence). This CDR3 contains 17 residues. The CDR3 reads CASSLASGSGNNSPLHF. CDR3 bases: TGTGCCAGCAGTCTAGCTAGCGGGAGCGGTAATAATTCACCCCTCCACTTT.

This chain links TRBV2 with TRBJ1-1; D is unclear. The ends were cut back, 3 bases at V and 4 bases at J, with 9 bases in the middle. This CDR3 is 13 amino acids long. Per germline, CDR1 SNHLY and CDR2 FYNNEI. This CDR3 is CASSEGAGTEAFF. The CDR3 DNA is TGTGCCAGCAGTGAGGGAGCGGGCACTGAAGCTTTCTTT.

J is TRBJ2-1 and V is TRBV3-1 (or the pseudogene TRBV3-2); 11 nucleotides match TRBD2. CDR3 length: 17 amino acids. The V gene's germline CDR1 is LGHDT and CDR2 YNNKEL (reference sequence). Unmatched junction bases numbered 7, after V lost 4 bases and J lost 2 bases. The CDR3 DNA is TGTGCCAGCAGCCCGCTTCTAGCGGGGGGAACCTACAATGAGCAGTTCTTC. This translates into CASSPLLAGGTYNEQFF.

This sequence joins TRBV7-3 and TRBJ1-1, with TRBD1 matching 8 bases. This CDR3 is 14 amino acids long. Germline V gene sequence: CDR1 SGHTA, CDR2 FQGTGA. Trimming removed 1 base from V and 7 bases from J; junction bases left unmatched: 5. This CDR3 is CASSLMAGQDEAFF. For the CDR3, the DNA is TGTGCCAGCAGCTTAATGGCGGGACAGGATGAAGCTTTCTTT.

V is TRBV2 and J is TRBJ2-2, with a possible D match to TRBD1 (5 bases). The CDR3 loop spans 11 amino acids. Germline V gene sequence: CDR1 SNHLY, CDR2 FYNNEI. Trimming pared 7 bases from V and 7 bases from J, leaving 7 bases between. The CDR3 nucleotides are TGTGCCAGCAAGGGGTACGGGGAGCTGTTTTTT. This codes for CASKGYGELFF.

V usage is TRBV6-5 and J usage is TRBJ2-3; D unclear. The V gene lost 6 bases and the J gene lost 4 bases, with 11 bases spanning the gap. Germline lookup yields CDR1 MNHEY and CDR2 SVGAGI. The CDR3 covers 13 residues. The CDR3 spells CASRPLVADTQYF. In nucleotides, the CDR3 is TGTGCCAGCAGACCACTGGTGGCAGATACGCAGTATTTT.

To note about this clone: This sample also contains other DNA sequences that code for the same CDR3. The chain couples TRBV4-2 to TRBJ1-6; 9 nucleotides line up with TRBD1. CDR3 length equals 17 residues. Per the germline V gene, CDR1 is LGHNA and CDR2 is YNFKEQ. V shed 1 base and J 4 bases; nucleotides not matched to a gene: 5. Written as DNA, the CDR3 is TGTGCCAGCAGCCAAGGACGACAGGGGGGTTATAATTCACCCCTCCACTTT. It yields the protein CASSQGRQGGYNSPLHF.

The rearrangement joins TRBV12-3 or TRBV12-4 to TRBJ1-1; possibly TRBD1 for D (5 bases). The V gene lost 4 bases and the J gene lost 3 bases, with 9 bases spanning the gap. The CDR3 has 13 residues. The CDR3 loop is CASSWTGDTEAFF. CDR3 sequence (DNA): TGTGCCAGCAGTTGGACGGGGGACACTGAAGCTTTCTTT.

This chain joins TRBV20-1 and TRBJ1-4, with TRBD1 as a possible D gene (6 bases). The CDR3 loop spans 14 amino acids. CDR1 DFQATT and CDR2 SNEGSKA come from the germline V gene (reference sequence). Trimming shortened V by 3 bases and J by 5 bases, and 13 bases separated the two germline ends. CDR3 DNA: TGCAGTGCTAGTCCGCAGGGGTTCAATGAAAAACTGTTTTTT. Encoded protein: CSASPQGFNEKLFF.